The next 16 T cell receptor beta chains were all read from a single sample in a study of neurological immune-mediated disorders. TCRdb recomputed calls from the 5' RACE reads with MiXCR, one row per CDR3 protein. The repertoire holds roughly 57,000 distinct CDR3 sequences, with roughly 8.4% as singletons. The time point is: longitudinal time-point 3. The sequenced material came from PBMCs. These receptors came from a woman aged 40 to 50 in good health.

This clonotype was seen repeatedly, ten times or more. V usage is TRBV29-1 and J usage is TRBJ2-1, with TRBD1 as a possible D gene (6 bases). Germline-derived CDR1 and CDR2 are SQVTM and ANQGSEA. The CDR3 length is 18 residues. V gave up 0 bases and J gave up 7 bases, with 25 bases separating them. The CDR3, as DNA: TGCAGCGTTGAAGATTTAGTTTGGCGTTCTAGGGGGAAAAATGAGCAGTTCTTC. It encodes CSVEDLVWRSRGKNEQFF.

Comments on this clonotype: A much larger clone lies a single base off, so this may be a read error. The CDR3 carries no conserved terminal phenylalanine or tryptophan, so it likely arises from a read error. The CDR3 sequence is CSAPTGTSGADTQYS. DNA of the CDR3: TGCAGTGCGCCCACTGGGACTAGCGGGGCAGATACGCAGTATTCT. J is TRBJ2-3 and V is TRBV20-1; TRBD2 matches at 13 bases. Germline V gene data show CDR1 as DFQATT and CDR2 as SNEGSKA (reference sequence). Unmatched junction bases numbered 7, after V lost 6 bases and J lost 4 bases. The CDR3 is 15 amino acids.

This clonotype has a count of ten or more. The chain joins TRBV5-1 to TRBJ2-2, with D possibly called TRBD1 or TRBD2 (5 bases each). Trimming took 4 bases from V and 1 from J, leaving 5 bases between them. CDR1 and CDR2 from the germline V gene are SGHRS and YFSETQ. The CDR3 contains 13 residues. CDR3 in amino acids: CASSGGNTGELFF. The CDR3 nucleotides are TGCGCCAGCAGCGGGGGGAACACCGGGGAGCTGTTTTTT.

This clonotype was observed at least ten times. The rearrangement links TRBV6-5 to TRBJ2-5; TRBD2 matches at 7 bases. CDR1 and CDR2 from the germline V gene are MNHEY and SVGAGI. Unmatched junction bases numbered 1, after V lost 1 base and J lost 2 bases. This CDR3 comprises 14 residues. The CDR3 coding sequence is TGTGCCAGCAGTTACTGGGGGGGGCAAGAGACCCAGTACTTC. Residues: CASSYWGGQETQYF.

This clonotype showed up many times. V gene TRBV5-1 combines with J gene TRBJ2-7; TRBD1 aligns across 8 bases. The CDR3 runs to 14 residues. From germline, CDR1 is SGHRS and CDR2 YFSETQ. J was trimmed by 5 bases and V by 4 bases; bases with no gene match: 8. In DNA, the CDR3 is TGCGCCAGCAGCCCGATAGACAGGGGCGACGAGCAGTACTTC. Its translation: CASSPIDRGDEQYF.

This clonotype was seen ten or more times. This CDR3 reads CSVRWVGRTEAFF. CDR3 bases: TGCAGCGTGCGCTGGGTGGGTAGGACTGAAGCTTTCTTT. The V and J genes are TRBV29-1 and TRBJ1-1; no definite D call. Looked up from germline, CDR1 is SQVTM and CDR2 is ANQGSEA. Trimming stripped 6 bases from V and 5 bases from J, with 16 bases between. CDR3 length: 13 amino acids.

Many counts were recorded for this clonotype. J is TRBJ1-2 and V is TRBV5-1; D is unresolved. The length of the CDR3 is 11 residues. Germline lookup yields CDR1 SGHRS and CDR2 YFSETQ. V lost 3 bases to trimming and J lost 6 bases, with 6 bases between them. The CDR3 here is CASSSIDGYTF. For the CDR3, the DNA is TGCGCCAGCAGCTCGATTGATGGCTACACCTTC.

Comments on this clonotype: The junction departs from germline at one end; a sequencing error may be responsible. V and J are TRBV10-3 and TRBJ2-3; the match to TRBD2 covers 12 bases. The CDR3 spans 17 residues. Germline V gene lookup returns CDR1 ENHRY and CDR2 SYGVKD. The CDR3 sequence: CTINSGTSGGPWDTQYF. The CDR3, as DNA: TGTACCATCAACAGCGGTACTAGCGGGGGGCCATGGGATACGCAGTATTTT.

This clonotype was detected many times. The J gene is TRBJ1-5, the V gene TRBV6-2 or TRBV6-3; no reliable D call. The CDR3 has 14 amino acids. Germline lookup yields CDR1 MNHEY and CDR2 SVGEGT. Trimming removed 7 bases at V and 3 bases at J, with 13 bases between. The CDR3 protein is CASKVGSYNQPQHF. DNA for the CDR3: TGTGCCAGCAAGGTGGGGAGCTACAATCAGCCCCAGCATTTT.

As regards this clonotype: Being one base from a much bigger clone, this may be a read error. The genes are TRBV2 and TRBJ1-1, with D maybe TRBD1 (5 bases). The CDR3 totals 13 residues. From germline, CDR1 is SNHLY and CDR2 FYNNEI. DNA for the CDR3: TGTGCCACCTCACGGGGGGAGGGAACTGAAGATTTCTTT. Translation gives CATSRGEGTEDFF.

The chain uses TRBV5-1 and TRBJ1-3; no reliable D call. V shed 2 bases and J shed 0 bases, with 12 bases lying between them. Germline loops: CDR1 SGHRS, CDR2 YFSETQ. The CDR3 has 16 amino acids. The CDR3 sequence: CASSFRLLGSGNTIYF. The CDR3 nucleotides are TGCGCCAGCAGCTTTCGGCTCCTCGGCTCTGGAAACACCATATATTTT.

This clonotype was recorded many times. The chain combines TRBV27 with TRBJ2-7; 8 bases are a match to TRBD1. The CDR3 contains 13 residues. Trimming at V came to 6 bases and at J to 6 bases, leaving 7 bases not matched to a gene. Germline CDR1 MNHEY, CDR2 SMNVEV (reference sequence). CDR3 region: CASRETGVVEQYF. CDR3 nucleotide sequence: TGTGCCAGCAGAGAGACAGGGGTAGTCGAGCAGTACTTC.

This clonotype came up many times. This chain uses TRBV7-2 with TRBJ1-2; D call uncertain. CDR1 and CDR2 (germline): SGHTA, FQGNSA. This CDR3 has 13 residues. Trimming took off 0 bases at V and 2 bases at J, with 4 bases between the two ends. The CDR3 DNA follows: TGTGCCAGCAGCTTAGCACAGAACTATGGCTACACCTTC. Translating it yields CASSLAQNYGYTF.

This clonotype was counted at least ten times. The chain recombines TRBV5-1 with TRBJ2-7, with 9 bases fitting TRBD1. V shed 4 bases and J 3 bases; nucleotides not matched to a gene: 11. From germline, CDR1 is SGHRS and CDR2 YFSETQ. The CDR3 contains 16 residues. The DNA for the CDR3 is TGCGCCAGCAGCCCCGCCGGGACAGGGTACTTCTACGAGCAGTACTTC. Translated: CASSPAGTGYFYEQYF.

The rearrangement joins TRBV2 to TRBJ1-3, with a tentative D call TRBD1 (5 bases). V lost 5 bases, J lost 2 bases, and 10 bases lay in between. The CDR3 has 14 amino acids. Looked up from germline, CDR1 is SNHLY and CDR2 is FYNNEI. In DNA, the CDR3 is TGTGCCAGCAGTAGGGGAGGGGCTGGAAACACCATATATTTT. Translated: CASSRGGAGNTIYF.

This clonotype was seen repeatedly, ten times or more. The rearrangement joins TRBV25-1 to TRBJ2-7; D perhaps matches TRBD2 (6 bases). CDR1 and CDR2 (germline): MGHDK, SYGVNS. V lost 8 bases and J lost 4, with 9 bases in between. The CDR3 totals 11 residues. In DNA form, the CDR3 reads TGTGCCAGCGGGACTGCATACGAGCAGTACTTC. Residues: CASGTAYEQYF.